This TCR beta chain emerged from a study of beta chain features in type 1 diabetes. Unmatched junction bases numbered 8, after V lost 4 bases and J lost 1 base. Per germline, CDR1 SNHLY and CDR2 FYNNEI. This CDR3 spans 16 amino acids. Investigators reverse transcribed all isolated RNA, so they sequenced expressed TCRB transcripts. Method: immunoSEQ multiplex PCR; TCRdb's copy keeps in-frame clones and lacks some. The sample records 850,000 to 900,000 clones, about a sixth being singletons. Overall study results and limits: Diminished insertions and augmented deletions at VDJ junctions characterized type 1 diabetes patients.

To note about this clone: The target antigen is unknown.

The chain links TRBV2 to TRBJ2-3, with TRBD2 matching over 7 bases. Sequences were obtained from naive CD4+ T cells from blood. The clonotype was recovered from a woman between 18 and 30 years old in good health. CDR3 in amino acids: CASSAGASGRTDTQYF. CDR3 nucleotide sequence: TGTGCCAGCAGTGCAGGTGCTAGCGGACGCACAGATACGCAGTATTTT.